The 14 T cell receptor beta chains in this list originate from one sample, sequenced in a study of cytomegalovirus exposure and HLA in healthy donors. With 60 Vbeta and 13 Jbeta primers, the PCR was carried out. Sequencing was performed with immunoSEQ multiplex PCR; in TCRdb, only in-frame clones are kept and a portion is missing. Of over 120,000 clones listed, roughly 82% are singletons. Sequencing was performed on PBMCs. The receptor source for this set is a man aged 30 to 39 in good health and CMV-seronegative.

This clone was recorded a few times. CDR3 sequence: CASSPTGVYEQYF. The DNA for the CDR3 is TGTGCCAGCTCACCGACAGGGGTCTACGAGCAGTACTTC. The chain recombines TRBV18 with TRBJ2-7, with 8 nucleotides matching TRBD1. Germline V gene sequence: CDR1 KGHSH, CDR2 LQKENI. After removal of 3 bases from V and 3 bases from J, the junction contained 1 base not matched to a gene. The CDR3 runs to 13 residues.

The chain has TRBV4-1 and TRBJ2-2, with 8 bases lining up with TRBD2. With 1 base clipped from V and 5 bases from J, the junction kept 6 bases outside the gene matches. The CDR3 runs to 16 residues. Per the germline V gene, CDR1 is MGHRA and CDR2 is YSYEKL. The CDR3 loop reads CASSQGGGRRTGELFF. The CDR3 DNA reads as TGCGCCAGCAGCCAAGGAGGCGGGAGGCGGACCGGGGAGCTGTTTTTT.

V is TRBV2 and J is TRBJ1-2; D gene ambiguous. This CDR3 has 12 amino acids. Germline-derived CDR1 and CDR2 are SNHLY and FYNNEI. Trimming removed 4 bases at V and 5 bases at J, with 8 bases between. CDR3: CASSVGGYGYTF. The CDR3 DNA reads as TGTGCCAGCAGTGTAGGCGGGTATGGCTACACCTTC.

This clone is a singleton in its sample. The rearrangement joins TRBV27 to TRBJ1-1, with TRBD1 identical over 9 bases. Trimming at V came to 4 bases and at J to 1 base, leaving 7 bases not matched to a gene. The CDR3 is 16 residues long. The germline V gene encodes CDR1 MNHEY and CDR2 SMNVEV (reference sequence). The CDR3, as DNA: TGTGCCAGCAGTTCCTACGCGGGACAGGGGAACACTGAAGCTTTCTTT. Translation gives CASSSYAGQGNTEAFF.

This clone was detected a few times. The rearrangement joins TRBV29-1 to TRBJ2-1, with TRBD2 as a possible D gene (7 bases). Trimming pared 6 bases from V and 10 bases from J, leaving 31 bases between. Looked up from germline, CDR1 is SQVTM and CDR2 is ANQGSEA. This CDR3 region has 17 residues. As DNA, the CDR3 is TGCAGCGTCGAGGGGGGGGTACCTGCGACAGATCCCAGGGAGCAGTTCTTC. Translated: CSVEGGVPATDPREQFF.

This clone was picked up many times. The V call is TRBV2, the J call TRBJ1-2; possibly TRBD1 for D (6 bases). This CDR3 region has 13 residues. CDR1 and CDR2 from the germline V gene are SNHLY and FYNNEI. Trimming stripped 3 bases from V and 8 bases from J, with 13 bases between. The CDR3 DNA reads TGTGCCAGCAGTGATGCAGGGGCAGGGGGCTACACCTTC. It encodes CASSDAGAGGYTF.

A word on this clone: Distinct nucleotide sequences in the sample also encode this CDR3. This rearrangement joins TRBV5-1 to TRBJ1-2; D is undetermined. The CDR3 runs 13 residues. V was shortened by 1 base and J by 1 base, with 5 bases between the two germline ends. Germline loops: CDR1 SGHRS, CDR2 YFSETQ. The CDR3: CASSLTVNYGYTF. CDR3 nucleotides: TGCGCCAGCAGCTTGACGGTTAACTATGGCTACACCTTC.

This chain links TRBV2 with TRBJ2-5; the match to TRBD2 covers 11 bases. V trimming: 4 bases; J trimming: 5 bases; junction bases outside the gene matches: 0. The CDR3 runs to 13 residues. Germline lookup yields CDR1 SNHLY and CDR2 FYNNEI. CDR3 loop: CASSGTSGETQYF. The CDR3 DNA reads as TGTGCCAGCAGTGGGACTAGCGGGGAGACCCAGTACTTC.

This rearrangement joins TRBV19 to TRBJ1-1; the match to TRBD1 covers 8 bases. In germline, CDR1 is LNHDA, CDR2 SQIVND (reference sequence). This CDR3 has 16 residues. J was trimmed by 0 bases and V by 4 bases; bases with no gene match: 7. The CDR3: CASSRGQAFMNTEAFF. CDR3 bases: TGTGCCAGTAGTAGGGGACAGGCTTTCATGAACACTGAAGCTTTCTTT. The complete variable domain, with remaining parts taken from reference TRBV19 and TRBJ1-1, reads DGGITQSPKYLFRKEGQNVTLSCEQNLNHDAMYWYRQDPGQGLRLIYYSQIVNDFQKGDIAEGYSVSREKKESFPLTVTSAQKNPTAFYLCASSRGQAFMNTEAFFGQGTRLTVV.

The chain joins TRBV28 to TRBJ1-3, with 7 bases matching TRBD1. Germline V lookup: CDR1 MDHEN, CDR2 SYDVKM. The CDR3 sequence is 16 residues long. Trimming at V came to 6 bases and at J to 0 bases, leaving 8 bases not matched to a gene. The CDR3 sequence: CASSPGGSASGNTIYF. The CDR3 DNA is TGTGCCAGCAGCCCAGGGGGGTCAGCCTCTGGAAACACCATATATTTT.

The rearrangement uses TRBV5-6 and TRBJ2-5; D is uncertain. Between the trimmed V and J ends, which lost 4 bases and 4 bases, there was a span of 8 bases. The length of the CDR3 is 12 residues. Germline V gives CDR1 SGHDT, CDR2 YYEEEE. CDR3 region: CASSNTPETQYF. The DNA for the CDR3 is TGTGCCAGCAGCAACACCCCAGAGACCCAGTACTTC.

The chain recombines TRBV6-6 with TRBJ2-5; the D is unclear. Per germline, CDR1 MNHNY and CDR2 SVGAGI (reference sequence). CDR3 length equals 14 residues. V lost 0 bases, J lost 4 bases, and 9 bases lay in between. The CDR3 loop reads CASSYSRSPETQYF. DNA for the CDR3: TGTGCCAGCAGTTACTCGAGGTCACCAGAGACCCAGTACTTC.

The chain combines TRBV29-1 with TRBJ2-3, with D possibly being TRBD2 (6 bases). V dropped 6 bases and J dropped 0 bases, with 16 bases sitting between them. The germline gives CDR1 SQVTM, CDR2 ANQGSEA. The CDR3 loop spans 15 amino acids. The CDR3 DNA follows: TGCAGCGTCCCCCTGGGCCGGGGGAGCACAGATACGCAGTATTTT. As protein: CSVPLGRGSTDTQYF.

This clone was picked up a small number of times. The germline gene is not matched at one end of the junction; a read error may be the cause. The V gene is TRBV5-1, the J gene TRBJ2-4; 9 bases line up with TRBD1. The germline gives CDR1 SGHRS, CDR2 YFSETQ. The CDR3 has 14 amino acids. For the CDR3, the DNA is TGCGCCAGCAGCGTGGGACAGGGACAAAACAGTCAGTACTTC. This gives the protein CASSVGQGQNSQYF.